Listed here is a single T cell receptor beta chain. Its antigen remains unidentified. Libraries for TCR beta were made by quantitative 5'-RACE with molecular barcodes. In TCRdb, the 5' RACE reads were re-called with MiXCR into one record per CDR3 protein. The repertoire holds 300,000 to 400,000 distinct CDR3 sequences, with roughly 20% as singletons. There are 16 residues in the CDR3. Unmatched junction bases numbered 8, after V lost 2 bases and J lost 3 bases. This sample was included in a study of CD8 T cells in ankylosing spondylitis. Study-level findings and limits: Some of the motif variants had earlier been found in reactive arthritis patients' fluid and blood. Ankylosing spondylitis blood appeared to carry a characteristic TCR beta motif of seven to nine highly homologous variants. Significant enrichment of disease-linked clones was reported in matched ankylosing spondylitis synovial fluid.

This receptor was identified in a male donor with ankylosing spondylitis or in good health (not recorded which). The specimen sequenced was blood, either unsorted or a sorted T cell fraction (not recorded which). This rearrangement joins TRBV12-3 or TRBV12-4 to TRBJ1-2; 8 bases line up with TRBD1. The CDR3 protein is CASSLLVQGAHYGYTF. CDR3 coding DNA: TGTGCCAGCAGTTTATTGGTTCAGGGGGCCCACTATGGCTACACCTTC.